The source of this TCR beta chain is a study of T cell responses to AZD1222 COVID-19 vaccine. The method was immunoSEQ multiplex PCR; TCRdb's version includes in-frame clones alone and lacks a portion of them. The profile covers approximately 100,000 clones, with around 87% appearing a single time and about 10% taken by the ten largest. In the case of this clone: Antigen specificity is unknown.

V was shortened by 0 bases and J by 4 bases, with 8 bases between the two germline ends. The CDR3 contains 15 residues. Germline CDR1 is SGHRS and CDR2 is YFSETQ. Findings of the study overall: The donor cohort was predominantly white British with a female majority, and clonal diversity may have been underestimated. Of spike-specific TCRs, nearly half reportedly target regions left unmutated in variants. The CD4 TCRs associated with vaccination extended across spike and predominated at 160-218 and 743-854. Repertoires were collected only later (after the peak T cell response had occurred).

The sample consisted of peripheral blood, taken 28 days after the second AZD1222 dose. The sequence was collected from an adult who received the AZD1222 COVID-19 vaccine. The chain couples TRBV5-1 to TRBJ2-6; no definite D call. Here the CDR3 DNA reads TGCGCCAGCAGCTTGGGACATGGCGGGGCCAACGTCCTGACTTTC. Amino acid sequence: CASSLGHGGANVLTF. Together with reference TRBV5-1 and TRBJ2-6, the CDR3 gives the full variable domain: KAGVTQTPRYLIKTRGQQVTLSCSPISGHRSVSWYQQTPGQGLQFLFEYFSETQRNKGNFPGRFSGRQFSNSRSEMNVSTLELGDSALYLCASSLGHGGANVLTFGAGSRLTVL.